The TCR beta chain described here comes from a study of T-cell memory formation after mild COVID-19. V lost 5 bases and J 1 base, leaving 3 bases between the germline ends. The CDR3 covers 12 residues. CDR1 is KGHDR and CDR2 is SFDVKD in the germline V gene. TCRdb passed the 5' RACE reads through MiXCR, listing each CDR3 protein once. The repertoire includes 500,000 to 650,000 distinct CDR3 sequences, roughly 21% of them detected once, and 7.5% to 9.5% sits in the top ten. The sample holds a few counts of this clonotype. Its specificity is not known. Whole-study results and caveats: A second wave of clones peaked on day 37, and their SARS-CoV-2 specificity went unconfirmed. Clones shrinking between day 15 and 85 showed a balanced CD4/CD8 split, and those that grew later tilted toward CD4+. That cross-reactive memory joined was suggested by some responding clones appearing in pre-infection memory.

The sequenced sample consisted of PBMCs or a T cell subset sorted from them (not recorded which). The chain couples TRBV24-1 to TRBJ2-3; no firm D call. The TCR comes from an adult woman who had mild COVID-19 (a few samples of this study predate the infection). Cell type and time point are not known. CDR3 sequence reads: CATSGGTDTQYF. The CDR3 region has the DNA TGTGCCACCAGTGGGGGCACAGATACGCAGTATTTT.